This note documents a single T cell receptor beta chain sequence. The antigen is undetermined. The junction differs from germline at one of its ends, possibly a read error. The data derive from a study of T cells in Graves' hyperthyroidism and ophthalmopathy. What was amplified from RNA transcripts were TCR beta CDR3 regions. Researchers ran a first-round RT-PCR on the TCR CDR3 using the HTBI primer set. TCRdb reanalysed the multiplex PCR reads using MiXCR and keeps one entry per CDR3 protein. This sample has hundreds of thousands of distinct CDR3 sequences; 30% to 40% occur once, and the top ten carry roughly 31%. General study results and limits: Through a model of 13 V-J features, ophthalmopathy was separated from stable hyperthyroidism.

No ophthalmopathy progression within 18 months constituted stable Graves' hyperthyroidism. Patients showing uncontrolled infection, other autoimmune disease, pregnancy or lactation were ineligible. PBMCs were obtained from approximately 9.2 ml fresh peripheral blood. The germline gives CDR1 SGHRS, CDR2 YFSETQ. This CDR3 region has 13 residues. The genes are TRBV5-1 and TRBJ2-7, with 8 positions matching TRBD1. The source is a woman aged 40 to 55 with Graves' hyperthyroidism. Sequenced material: blood. The CDR3 DNA sequence: TGTGCCAGCAGTTTCGGACAGGGTGGACAGCAGTACTTC. This codes for CASSFGQGGQQYF.